The sequence of this T cell receptor beta chain was determined in a study of CXCR3-negative and CXCR3-positive naive CD8 T cells. CDR3 length equals 16 residues. The libraries of TRB cDNA were prepared using 5' RACE with UMI labels. TCRdb re-called the 5' RACE reads and catalogs CDR3 proteins one per entry, DNA excluded. The sample table sets out more than 65,000 distinct CDR3 sequences. The chain employs TRBV21-1 and TRBJ2-1; with no DNA, the TCRdb D assignment of TRBD1 cannot be verified. TRBV21-1 constitutes a pseudogene. The sequence came from a human donor in good health. Some clones in this sample may be carry-over from other donors' samples. Sequencing used naive CXCR3- CD8+ T cells from blood. Subset: CD45RO-CCR7+CD27+CD95- naive CD8+ T cells lacking CXCR3 (TNR3-). The CDR3 loop reads CASSKGRTGTYNEQFF.